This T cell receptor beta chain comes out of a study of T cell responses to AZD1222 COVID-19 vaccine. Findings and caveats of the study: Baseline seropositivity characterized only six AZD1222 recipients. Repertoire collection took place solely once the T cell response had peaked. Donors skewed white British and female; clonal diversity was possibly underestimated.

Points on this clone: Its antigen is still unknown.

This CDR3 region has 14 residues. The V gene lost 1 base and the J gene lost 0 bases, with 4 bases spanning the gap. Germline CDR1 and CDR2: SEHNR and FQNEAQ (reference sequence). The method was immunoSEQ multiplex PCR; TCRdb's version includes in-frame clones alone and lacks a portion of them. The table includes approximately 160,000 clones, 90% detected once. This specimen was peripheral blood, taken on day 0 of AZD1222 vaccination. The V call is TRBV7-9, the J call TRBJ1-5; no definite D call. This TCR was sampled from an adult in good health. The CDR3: CASSLEVSNQPQHF. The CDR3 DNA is TGTGCCAGCAGCTTAGAGGTTAGCAATCAGCCCCAGCATTTT.